The next 32 T cell receptor beta chains were all read from a single sample in a study of shared clonotypes between healthy human individuals. Selected positively for CCR7 and CD45RO-negative, naive CD8 cells excluded terminally differentiated effector memory CD45RA+ cells. TCRdb's copy holds only in-frame clones and misses some; the assay was immunoSEQ multiplex PCR. Here the sample spans approximately 2,000,000 clones, about 94% being singletons. Sequencing used naive CD8+ T cells from PBMCs. These receptors were collected from a man aged 18 to 30 in good health. Some clones in this sample may be carry-over from other donors' samples.

The gene calls are TRBV9 and TRBJ2-3; D remains ambiguous. The V end lost 0 bases, the J end lost 2 bases, and 13 bases lay between the germline ends. The CDR3 contains 16 residues. In germline, CDR1 is SGDLS, CDR2 YYNGEE. CDR3 DNA: TGTGCCAGCAGCGTAGAAGTGGGGAAGACCACAGATACGCAGTATTTT. Protein: CASSVEVGKTTDTQYF.

The gene calls are TRBV7-8 and TRBJ1-3; tentatively, D is TRBD1 (6 bases). Germline CDR1 SGHVS, CDR2 FQNEAQ. The CDR3 sequence is 18 residues long. V gave up 2 bases and J gave up 3 bases, with 20 bases separating them. CDR3 DNA: TGTGCCAGCAGCTTACATCCCGAGGGGGGGCTTGGTGGAAACACCATATATTTT. It translates to CASSLHPEGGLGGNTIYF.

The chain joins TRBV7-9 to TRBJ2-5; D remains unclear. V dropped 5 bases and J dropped 7 bases, with 11 bases sitting between them. This CDR3 region has 12 residues. Germline CDR1 and CDR2: SEHNR and FQNEAQ (reference sequence). The CDR3 region is CASSDLHGTQYF. The DNA for the CDR3 is TGTGCCAGCAGCGACCTCCATGGGACCCAGTACTTC.

This chain joins TRBV9 and TRBJ2-2; 8 nucleotides agree with TRBD2. Germline V gene sequence: CDR1 SGDLS, CDR2 YYNGEE. The length of the CDR3 is 17 residues. V trimming: 4 bases; J trimming: 5 bases; junction bases outside the gene matches: 13. The CDR3 region has the DNA TGTGCCAGCAGCCACCACATGGCGGGAGGCTGGACCGGGGAGCTGTTTTTT. Translation gives CASSHHMAGGWTGELFF.

The gene calls are TRBV9 and TRBJ1-3; possible D gene TRBD1, 5 bases. The CDR3 spans 14 residues. Germline V lookup: CDR1 SGDLS, CDR2 YYNGEE. Trimming removed 4 bases at V and 8 bases at J, with 16 bases between. The CDR3 DNA reads TGTGCCAGCAGCCCGCGGGGACGGGTAGACACCATATATTTT. Translating gives CASSPRGRVDTIYF.

The CDR3 spells CASSADLNNEQFF. The CDR3 DNA reads TGTGCCAGCAGCGCGGACTTAAACAATGAGCAGTTCTTC. The chain joins TRBV6-4 to TRBJ2-1, with a possible D match to TRBD2 (5 bases). The CDR3 has 13 amino acids. Trimming took off 6 bases at V and 5 bases at J, with 11 bases between the two ends. From germline, CDR1 is MRHNA and CDR2 SNTAGT.

CDR3 DNA: TGTGCCAGCACCCAAGTAGCGGGAGATACGCAGTATTTT. It codes for CASTQVAGDTQYF. The gene calls are TRBV27 and TRBJ2-3; 7 nucleotides line up with TRBD2. The germline V gene encodes CDR1 MNHEY and CDR2 SMNVEV (reference sequence). Trimming at V came to 7 bases and at J to 5 bases, leaving 6 bases not matched to a gene. The CDR3 is made up of 13 amino acids.

The chain joins TRBV27 to TRBJ2-1, with D perhaps assigned TRBD1 or TRBD2 (5 bases each). V was pared by 5 bases and J by 7 bases, with 18 bases between. The CDR3 runs 15 residues. Germline loops: CDR1 MNHEY, CDR2 SMNVEV (reference sequence). CDR3 in DNA: TGTGCCAGCAGTACTACCGGGACGGGGCGGAATGAGCAGTTCTTC. Amino acids: CASSTTGTGRNEQFF.

The chain carries TRBV7-3 and TRBJ2-3, with D possibly being TRBD1 (6 bases). Looked up from germline, CDR1 is SGHTA and CDR2 is FQGTGA. The CDR3 length is 13 residues. V was shortened by 4 bases and J by 7 bases, with 12 bases between the two germline ends. The CDR3 here is CASSSGGLNTQYF. The CDR3 DNA follows: TGTGCCAGCAGCTCTGGGGGCTTGAATACGCAGTATTTT.

This clone was detected only once. The chain combines TRBV7-6 with TRBJ2-1; 14 positions match TRBD2. CDR1 and CDR2 (germline): SGHVS, FNYEAQ. V lost 1 base to trimming and J lost 5 bases; unmatched junction nucleotides: 1. The CDR3 contains 16 residues. For the CDR3, the DNA is TGTGCCAGCAGCTTAGGGACTAGCGGGAGGAACAATGAGCAGTTCTTC. Residues: CASSLGTSGRNNEQFF.

DNA for the CDR3: TGTGCCAGCAGCTTGGGAAGGATAACAGATACGCAGTATTTT. This sequence encodes CASSLGRITDTQYF. V and J are TRBV5-6 and TRBJ2-3; the D is unclear. The CDR3 is 14 residues long. The germline gives CDR1 SGHDT, CDR2 YYEEEE. The V end was cut by 0 bases, the J end by 3 bases, with 8 bases between.

The chain has TRBV7-2 and TRBJ2-7, with TRBD1 identical over 10 bases. This CDR3 has 15 amino acids. The germline V gene has CDR1 SGHTA and CDR2 FQGNSA. Trimming removed 3 bases from V and 4 bases from J; junction bases left unmatched: 6. The CDR3 bases are TGTGCCAGCAGCTTCGGACAGGGGGATGGGTACGAGCAGTACTTC. Residues: CASSFGQGDGYEQYF. Combining the CDR3 with reference TRBV7-2 and TRBJ2-7 gives the whole variable domain GAGVSQSPSNKVTEKGKDVELRCDPISGHTALYWYRQSLGQGLEFLIYFQGNSAPDKSGLPSDRFSAERTGGSVSTLTIQRTQQEDSAVYLCASSFGQGDGYEQYFGPGTRLTVT.

The gene calls are TRBV5-1 and TRBJ1-4; D gene ambiguous. Trimming pared 0 bases from V and 5 bases from J, leaving 8 bases between. The germline gives CDR1 SGHRS, CDR2 YFSETQ. The CDR3 length is 14 residues. The CDR3 bases are TGCGCCAGCAGCTTGGACAGCAAAAATGAAAAACTGTTTTTT. Residues: CASSLDSKNEKLFF.

The rearrangement uses TRBV4-2 and TRBJ2-5, with D possibly TRBD2 on 5 matching bases. V lost 4 bases to trimming and J lost 7 bases, with 19 bases between them. Germline CDR1 LGHNA, CDR2 YNFKEQ. The CDR3 consists of 15 residues. CDR3 coding DNA: TGTGCCAGCAGCCCCCTTAGGCTGGCTGAGGGGACCCAGTACTTC. This codes for CASSPLRLAEGTQYF.

The J gene is TRBJ2-5, the V gene TRBV28, with 15 bases lining up with TRBD2. The ends lost 2 bases at V and 6 bases at J; junction bases unmatched: 1. CDR3 size: 15 residues. The germline V gene has CDR1 MDHEN and CDR2 SYDVKM. The chain's CDR3 is CASSLGTSGRKTQYF. CDR3 sequence (DNA): TGTGCCAGCAGTTTAGGGACTAGCGGGAGGAAGACCCAGTACTTC.

Details on this clone: The sample carries other DNA sequences with the same CDR3. V is TRBV28 and J is TRBJ1-3, with D perhaps TRBD1 (6 bases). The CDR3 is 14 amino acids. Trimming stripped 2 bases from V and 4 bases from J, with 9 bases between. The germline V gene encodes CDR1 MDHEN and CDR2 SYDVKM. DNA of the CDR3: TGTGCCAGCAGTTTACCAGGGGTCGGAAACACCATATATTTT. It encodes CASSLPGVGNTIYF.

The genes are TRBV7-8 and TRBJ2-1; D is unresolved. V shed 5 bases and J shed 4 bases, with 21 bases lying between them. CDR3 length: 17 amino acids. The germline gives CDR1 SGHVS, CDR2 FQNEAQ. Here the CDR3 reads CASSPLMIGSQYNEQFF. The CDR3 DNA reads TGTGCCAGCAGCCCCTTGATGATTGGGTCGCAGTACAATGAGCAGTTCTTC.

This chain connects TRBV15 to TRBJ2-7, with a weak D call TRBD2 (6 bases). Germline V gene sequence: CDR1 LNHNV, CDR2 YYDKDF (reference sequence). V was clipped by 2 bases and J by 6 bases, with 14 bases between them. This CDR3 has 14 residues. The CDR3: CATSRFSGVSEQYF. The CDR3 region has the DNA TGTGCCACCAGCAGATTTTCGGGGGTTTCCGAGCAGTACTTC.

This chain joins TRBV27 and TRBJ2-1; D call uncertain. Germline CDR1 reads MNHEY; CDR2 reads SMNVEV (reference sequence). CDR3 length equals 16 residues. V was clipped by 0 bases and J by 6 bases, with 15 bases between them. The CDR3 here is CASSLSVGETPNEQFF. CDR3 nucleotide sequence: TGTGCCAGCAGTTTATCCGTGGGTGAAACCCCCAATGAGCAGTTCTTC.

The count of this clone is one. The chain recombines TRBV27 with TRBJ2-7; no clear D gene. The CDR3 consists of 11 residues. The V end lost 7 bases, the J end lost 6 bases, and 10 bases lay between the germline ends. Germline V gene data show CDR1 as MNHEY and CDR2 as SMNVEV (reference sequence). The CDR3 DNA reads TGTGCCAGCACCTATCTGGGCGAGCAGTACTTC. It translates to CASTYLGEQYF.

The V gene is TRBV28, the J gene TRBJ1-2, with 7 bases fitting TRBD1. CDR1 MDHEN and CDR2 SYDVKM come from the germline V gene. Unmatched junction bases numbered 15, after V lost 5 bases and J lost 6 bases. CDR3 length equals 16 residues. CDR3 coding DNA: TGTGCCAGCAGTGACCCGATGAAGACAGGGTCGGATGGCTACACCTTC. Translated, it gives CASSDPMKTGSDGYTF.

V and J are TRBV5-8 and TRBJ1-5; D is unresolved. V gave up 1 base and J gave up 14 bases, with 13 bases separating them. The germline gives CDR1 SGHTS, CDR2 YDEGEE. This CDR3 contains 12 residues. Here the CDR3 reads CASSLWVKKKHF. The CDR3 bases are TGTGCCAGCAGCTTGTGGGTTAAGAAAAAGCATTTT.

The chain employs TRBV30 and TRBJ2-5; TRBD1 matches 11 bases. TRBJ2-7 explains the end of the DNA better; the J call may be wrong. The germline V gene encodes CDR1 GTSNPN and CDR2 SVGIG (reference sequence). This CDR3 is 14 amino acids long. The DNA for the CDR3 is TGTGCCTGGAGTGTGGACAGGGGGCAATACGAGCAGTACTTC. It is translated as CAWSVDRGQYEQYF.

This clone was seen just once. The chain couples TRBV2 to TRBJ2-1; D unclear. Germline CDR1 reads SNHLY; CDR2 reads FYNNEI. The CDR3 consists of 13 residues. The ends were cut back, 3 bases at V and 5 bases at J, with 8 bases in the middle. The DNA for the CDR3 is TGTGCCAGCAGTGATAGCAGGAACAATGAGCAGTTCTTC. As protein: CASSDSRNNEQFF. Full variable domain (missing parts from reference TRBV2 and TRBJ2-1): EPEVTQTPSHQVTQMGQEVILRCVPISNHLYFYWYRQILGQKVEFLVSFYNNEISEKSEIFDDQFSVERPDGSNFTLKIRSTKLEDSAMYFCASSDSRNNEQFFGPGTRLTVL.

V usage is TRBV18 and J usage is TRBJ2-7, with 14 bases identical to TRBD2. The CDR3 runs 19 residues. J gave up 0 bases and V 6 bases, and 13 bases lay outside the gene matches. Per the germline V gene, CDR1 is KGHSH and CDR2 is LQKENI. In DNA form, the CDR3 reads TGTGCCAGCTCCCACGAGGGGACTAGCGGGAGTTCCCGCTCCTACGAGCAGTACTTC. Residues: CASSHEGTSGSSRSYEQYF.

The chain links TRBV7-9 to TRBJ2-1; 11 bases line up with TRBD2. This CDR3 has 16 residues. CDR1 and CDR2 from the germline V gene are SEHNR and FQNEAQ (reference sequence). The V segment lost 3 bases and the J segment 9 bases; nucleotides outside the gene matches: 10. In DNA form, the CDR3 reads TGTGCCAGCAGCTTCAGAACTAGCGGGAGTCAAAGTGAGCAGTTCTTC. It specifies CASSFRTSGSQSEQFF.

This chain joins TRBV7-9 and TRBJ1-1; D call uncertain. The length of the CDR3 is 13 residues. Trimming cost V 1 base and J 11 bases, with 14 bases left between them. CDR1 is SEHNR, CDR2 FQNEAQ, per germline (reference sequence). This CDR3 reads CASSLGSKTPAFF. The CDR3 nucleotides read TGTGCCAGCAGCTTAGGATCCAAGACTCCCGCTTTCTTT.

The J gene is TRBJ2-1, the V gene TRBV29-1, with 10 bases fitting TRBD2. The CDR3 runs 16 residues. Germline loops: CDR1 SQVTM, CDR2 ANQGSEA. Trimming cost V 1 base and J 4 bases; bases outside gene matches: 7. In nucleotides, the CDR3 is TGCAGCGTTGAAGGCGTGACTAGCGGGTCGTACAATGAGCAGTTCTTC. Translation gives CSVEGVTSGSYNEQFF.

The chain employs TRBV28 and TRBJ2-2; 7 positions agree with TRBD2. The CDR3 totals 17 residues. V was pared by 8 bases and J by 7 bases, with 19 bases of the junction left unmatched. Germline CDR1 reads MDHEN; CDR2 reads SYDVKM. The CDR3 spells CASQTTASGRGVGELFF. The CDR3 region has the DNA TGTGCCAGCCAAACAACTGCTAGCGGAAGAGGGGTCGGGGAGCTGTTTTTT.

The table lists this clone with a count of one. V usage is TRBV28 and J usage is TRBJ1-2; TRBD1 matches at 7 bases. The CDR3 contains 15 residues. After removal of 2 bases from V and 4 bases from J, the junction contained 7 bases not matched to a gene. Germline CDR1 and CDR2: MDHEN and SYDVKM. The CDR3 DNA reads as TGTGCCAGCAGTTTAGACTTGGGACAGACCTATGGCTACACCTTC. Protein: CASSLDLGQTYGYTF.

The chain couples TRBV13 to TRBJ2-1; D gene unclear. Germline V gene sequence: CDR1 PRHDT, CDR2 FYEKMQ (reference sequence). This CDR3 is built from 14 residues. Trimming pared 5 bases from V and 4 bases from J, leaving 12 bases between. The CDR3 protein is CASSPPDEYNEQFF. CDR3 DNA: TGTGCCAGCAGCCCACCGGACGAGTACAATGAGCAGTTCTTC. The variable domain in full, with the rest retrieved from reference TRBV13 and TRBJ2-1, is AAGVIQSPRHLIKEKRETATLKCYPIPRHDTVYWYQQGPGQDPQFLISFYEKMQSDKGSIPDRFSAQQFSDYHSELNMSSLELGDSALYFCASSPPDEYNEQFFGPGTRLTVL.

V usage is TRBV19 and J usage is TRBJ2-4; D is undetermined. This CDR3 region has 13 residues. Germline CDR1 LNHDA, CDR2 SQIVND (reference sequence). Trimming took off 8 bases at V and 2 bases at J, with 10 bases between the two ends. Here the CDR3 DNA reads TGTGCCAGTGGAACGATGACCAAAAACATTCAGTACTTC. Translating it yields CASGTMTKNIQYF. The full variable domain, its missing parts supplied by reference TRBV19 and TRBJ2-4, is DGGITQSPKYLFRKEGQNVTLSCEQNLNHDAMYWYRQDPGQGLRLIYYSQIVNDFQKGDIAEGYSVSREKKESFPLTVTSAQKNPTAFYLCASGTMTKNIQYFGAGTRLSVL.